Shown below are 29 T cell receptor beta chains from a single sample sequenced in a study of monozygotic twins with inflammatory bowel disease. Reanalyzing the 5' RACE reads, TCRdb keeps one entry per CDR3 protein, without DNA. The table lists fewer than 400,000 distinct CDR3 sequences. The specimen sequenced was blood. The receptors shown here come from a human donor with ulcerative colitis or Crohn's disease, or a healthy co-twin of an affected twin (not recorded which).

This chain uses TRBV28 with TRBJ1-3. Germline CDR1 reads MDHEN; CDR2 reads SYDVKM. The CDR3 runs to 12 residues. The CDR3 loop reads CASRFAGSTIYF.

The rearrangement links TRBV10-3 to TRBJ2-1; TCRdb's D call, TRBD2, is unchecked because there is no DNA. The CDR3 covers 13 residues. CDR1 and CDR2 from the germline V gene are ENHRY and SYGVKD. This chain's CDR3 is CATQVSGPERQFF.

V is TRBV19 and J is TRBJ2-7; the D gene TCRdb calls, TRBD1, cannot be checked with no DNA. The length of the CDR3 is 15 residues. Germline V gene lookup returns CDR1 LNHDA and CDR2 SQIVND (reference sequence). The CDR3 is CASTTGLRSSYEQYF.

V is TRBV7-2 and J is TRBJ2-1; as DNA is missing, the TRBD1 call by TCRdb cannot be tested. The CDR3 loop spans 15 amino acids. CDR1 and CDR2 (germline): SGHTA, FQGNSA. The CDR3 sequence: CASSQMGASYNEQFF.

The V call is TRBV23-1, the J call TRBJ2-6; TCRdb lists TRBD1, though no DNA is available to test this call. TRBV23-1 is identified as an open reading frame with a role that is uncertain. The CDR3 has 16 residues. The CDR3 reads CASSRQGAPGANVLTF.

The J gene is TRBJ2-2, the V gene TRBV3-1; TCRdb designates TRBD1, a call that cannot be tested without DNA. Germline V lookup: CDR1 LGHDT, CDR2 YNNKEL (reference sequence). The CDR3 runs 17 residues. The CDR3 sequence: CASHLESPGGNTGELFF.

The chain employs TRBV28 and TRBJ2-1; TCRdb outputs TRBD2, but without DNA this stays unchecked. Germline V gene sequence: CDR1 MDHEN, CDR2 SYDVKM. The CDR3 totals 13 residues. The CDR3 loop reads CASRSRGGNEQFF.

The chain links TRBV10-3 to TRBJ2-2. CDR3 length: 13 amino acids. Germline CDR1 is ENHRY and CDR2 is SYGVKD. The CDR3 reads CAISVATTGELFF.

The V gene is TRBV5-1, the J gene TRBJ2-1; TCRdb designates TRBD1, a call that cannot be tested without DNA. This CDR3 is built from 15 residues. Germline V gives CDR1 SGHRS, CDR2 YFSETQ. CDR3: CASSVQGAGKNEQFF. Based on the CDR3 plus reference TRBV5-1 and TRBJ2-1, the full variable domain is KAGVTQTPRYLIKTRGQQVTLSCSPISGHRSVSWYQQTPGQGLQFLFEYFSETQRNKGNFPGRFSGRQFSNSRSEMNVSTLELGDSALYLCASSVQGAGKNEQFFGPGTRLTVL.

The gene calls are TRBV12-3 or TRBV12-4 and TRBJ2-7; absent DNA, TCRdb's TRBD1 call cannot be checked. The CDR3 loop spans 14 amino acids. The CDR3 sequence: CASSLGQGFDEQYF.

The CDR3 protein is CASSHWEEKEQYF. The chain uses TRBV4-2 and TRBJ2-7. Per the germline V gene, CDR1 is LGHNA and CDR2 is YNFKEQ. The CDR3 runs to 13 residues.

The V and J genes are TRBV5-1 and TRBJ2-7; as DNA is missing, the TRBD1 call by TCRdb cannot be tested. The CDR3 loop spans 13 amino acids. The germline V gene encodes CDR1 SGHRS and CDR2 YFSETQ. The CDR3 loop reads CASKQGTQHEQYF.

The chain employs TRBV5-1 and TRBJ1-6; with no DNA, the TCRdb D assignment of TRBD1 cannot be verified. This CDR3 is 18 amino acids long. The germline V gene encodes CDR1 SGHRS and CDR2 YFSETQ. The CDR3 is CASSTRRAIRRPNSPLHF.

The chain links TRBV7-9 to TRBJ2-7. Germline lookup yields CDR1 SEHNR and CDR2 FQNEAQ (reference sequence). This CDR3 contains 13 residues. CDR3 residues: CASSFLASYEQYF.

The V gene is TRBV13, the J gene TRBJ2-1; there is no DNA to check the TCRdb D call of TRBD1. The CDR3 is 13 residues long. The germline gives CDR1 PRHDT, CDR2 FYEKMQ (reference sequence). The CDR3 loop is CASSWRGQHEQFF.

The chain joins TRBV1 to TRBJ2-1; lacking DNA, the TRBD2 call made by TCRdb goes unchecked. TRBV1 is a pseudogene. The CDR3 totals 16 residues. CDR3 residues: CTSSLEGPSSYNEQFF.

The V and J genes are TRBV29-1 and TRBJ1-2. This CDR3 spans 14 amino acids. Per the germline V gene, CDR1 is SQVTM and CDR2 is ANQGSEA. CDR3 in amino acids: CSVDNFAVEYGYTF.

This chain links TRBV19 with TRBJ2-6; TCRdb's D call of TRBD1 is untestable without DNA. Per the germline V gene, CDR1 is LNHDA and CDR2 is SQIVND (reference sequence). The CDR3 is made up of 14 amino acids. The CDR3 sequence: CASRQDGATNVLTF.

CDR3 sequence: CATSSRQPGASGNNEQFF. The chain couples TRBV15 to TRBJ2-1; TCRdb selects TRBD2, and the lack of DNA leaves this call unchecked. This CDR3 contains 18 residues. Germline V lookup: CDR1 LNHNV, CDR2 YYDKDF (reference sequence).

The V and J genes are TRBV5-1 and TRBJ2-1; TCRdb outputs TRBD2, but without DNA this stays unchecked. Germline V gene sequence: CDR1 SGHRS, CDR2 YFSETQ. The CDR3 loop spans 16 amino acids. The CDR3 sequence: CASSFLALGSYNEQFF.

The chain combines TRBV5-6 with TRBJ1-3; there is no DNA to check the TCRdb D call of TRBD1. Germline V gene data show CDR1 as SGHDT and CDR2 as YYEEEE. This CDR3 spans 17 amino acids. CDR3 loop: CASSSIRDRVSGNTIYF.

The rearrangement links TRBV5-1 to TRBJ2-4; TCRdb gives TRBD1 as the D gene, but with no DNA this cannot be confirmed. This CDR3 has 16 amino acids. Germline V gene lookup returns CDR1 SGHRS and CDR2 YFSETQ. CDR3 in amino acids: CASSLSGKEAKNIQYF.

The chain combines TRBV7-8 with TRBJ2-1; TCRdb's D gene call, TRBD2, goes unchecked for lack of DNA. The V gene's germline CDR1 is SGHVS and CDR2 FQNEAQ. The CDR3 is made up of 16 amino acids. The CDR3 reads CASSYRLAGGDNEQFF.

The genes are TRBV5-6 and TRBJ1-1; TCRdb returns TRBD1, unconfirmable since there is no DNA. Germline V gene lookup returns CDR1 SGHDT and CDR2 YYEEEE. The CDR3 is 17 residues long. CDR3 amino acids: CASSIRGRPVRYTEAFF.

The chain is built from TRBV7-2 and TRBJ2-5; TCRdb's D call, TRBD1, is unchecked because there is no DNA. The CDR3 length is 16 residues. CDR1 and CDR2 from the germline V gene are SGHTA and FQGNSA. CDR3 loop: CASSIPGRGQQETQYF. The full variable domain, rest sourced from reference TRBV7-2 and TRBJ2-5, is GAGVSQSPSNKVTEKGKDVELRCDPISGHTALYWYRQSLGQGLEFLIYFQGNSAPDKSGLPSDRFSAERTGGSVSTLTIQRTQQEDSAVYLCASSIPGRGQQETQYFGPGTRLLVL.

V gene TRBV6-5 combines with J gene TRBJ2-6; checking the TCRdb D call of TRBD1 is not possible without DNA. The germline V gene has CDR1 MNHEY and CDR2 SVGAGI. The CDR3 has 15 residues. CDR3 protein: CASSFRGLGANVLTF.

The chain links TRBV28 to TRBJ2-7. CDR1 and CDR2 from the germline V gene are MDHEN and SYDVKM. This CDR3 is built from 14 residues. Here the CDR3 reads CATNQAGGSYEQYF.

CDR3 protein: CASSLNSGRVYEQYF. The chain combines TRBV7-2 with TRBJ2-7; absent DNA, TCRdb's TRBD2 call cannot be checked. This CDR3 region has 15 residues. Germline loops: CDR1 SGHTA, CDR2 FQGNSA.

The V gene is TRBV6-5, the J gene TRBJ2-3; the TCRdb call, TRBD1, lacks DNA for checking. This CDR3 spans 15 amino acids. Germline CDR1 and CDR2: MNHEY and SVGAGI. The CDR3 loop reads CASNSGQTTILEQYF.